This T cell receptor beta chain was documented in a study of blood T cell repertoires in COVID-19 (dated by TCRdb to between 2020 and 2021). Regarding the research as a whole: Samples covering the acute and convalescent phases of COVID-19 were provided by collaborators in the United States, Italy and Spain. The material from the prospective study consisted of cDNA or gDNA derived from T cells, B-cell-depleted T cells, or PBMCs. Deeply sampled blood TCRbeta repertoires from subjects exposed to, actively infected with, or recovered from COVID-19 were included in the dataset. The repertoires were released in a freely available public database meant as a resource for research on the immune response to SARS-CoV-2. Samples were obtained from the ongoing ImmuneRACE study (first 160 participants) and from 1,000 to 1,500 subjects provided by 6 global collaborators. Sample metadata almost always included a de-identified subject ID, COVID-19 status, age in years and sex. Where HLA class I and class II types were available, the types were taken from metadata supplied by the sample provider, not from assay-based typing. Points the paper makes about the study in general: The quantity of clinical and demographic metadata differed by source and by participant and was supplied without curation.

TCRbeta CDR3 regions were amplified from genomic DNA by means of the immunoSEQ Assay, a bias-controlled multiplex PCR. On the authors' methods: Within the assay, amplification of reference gene primers was used to estimate how many nucleated cells each sample contained. Sequence reads were collapsed and filtered to measure the absolute abundance of every unique TCRbeta CDR3 rearrangement. For each sample, productive Simpson clonality was calculated by taking the square root of Simpson's diversity index across productive rearrangements. TCRdb took this table from immuneACCESS and kept in-frame rearrangements with V and J called. Such tables lack part of the clones; where checked against another copy, unresolved V genes explain under half of the gap, and the rest is unexplained. D and trimming come from the DNA, and the V and J calls and clone size come from that table. Counted in this sample were approximately 210,000 clones; about 91% of them appeared once. The ten largest clones add up to roughly 5% of the sample.

A note on this clone: The clone's antigen remains unknown. Qualities for individual bases were not recorded, and no much larger clone is one base off.

Collaborating institutions collected whole blood in K2EDTA tubes following their own protocols. Collaborator samples were shipped for TCRbeta analysis as frozen whole blood, isolated PBMCs, or DNA extracted from either sample type. The TCR sequence derives from a woman in her thirties or forties with acute or convalescent COVID-19. The sequencing sample was made of peripheral blood.

The DNA sequence is as follows: TGTGCCAGCTCACCTTGGACAGGGCAGGACGGCTACACCTTC. Translation gives CASSPWTGQDGYTF. The chain couples TRBV18 to TRBJ1-2; 8 central nucleotides agree with TRBD1. Here V drops 3 bases and J drops 8 bases, and the junction holds 8 bases not matched to any gene. CDR1 KGHSH and CDR2 LQKENI are derived from the germline V gene. The CDR3 measures 14 amino acids from cysteine to phenylalanine. CDR3 DNA is the only sequence kept; it has 42 bases, read in frame from the first base.